The 8 T cell receptor beta chains presented below share a single source sample, sequenced in a study of graft-versus-host responses after intestinal transplantation (dated by TCRdb to the early 2020s). What these receptors recognize is not known. The library was made by the immunoSEQ multiplex PCR assay. The clones in this table, taken by TCRdb from immuneACCESS, are in-frame only. Not every clone is retained; where verified, under half of the shortfall comes from an unresolved V gene, and the cause of the rest is unknown. The sample table holds approximately 82,000 clones, of which 75% to 95% were seen once. 0.1% of the sample is in the top ten clones. This sample's time point label indicates: cells obtained before transplantation from donor or recipient. The source material was unstimulated CD4+ T cells sorted from spleen or lymph node cells, sampled before intestinal transplant. The receptor source for this set is a human donor who received an intestinal transplant.

The chain is built from TRBV5-1 and TRBJ1-2; TRBD1 is a possible D gene (6 bases). Germline V gene data show CDR1 as SGHRS and CDR2 as YFSETQ. CDR3 length: 14 amino acids. The V and J ends lost 0 bases and 4 bases respectively, with 10 bases between them. CDR3 sequence: CASSLDREFYGYTF. For the CDR3, the DNA is TGCGCCAGCAGCTTGGACAGGGAGTTCTATGGCTACACCTTC.

CDR3 nucleotide sequence: TGCGCCAGCAGCTTGGTCAGGGAAAATACGCAGTATTTT. Residues: CASSLVRENTQYF. The chain combines TRBV5-1 with TRBJ2-3; D is perhaps TRBD1 (5 bases). Germline V gene data show CDR1 as SGHRS and CDR2 as YFSETQ. The CDR3 spans 13 residues. Trimming removed 0 bases from V and 7 bases from J, with 9 bases in between.

This chain uses TRBV27 with TRBJ2-3; D gene uncertain. Germline V gene lookup returns CDR1 MNHEY and CDR2 SMNVEV (reference sequence). V gave up 3 bases and J gave up 2 bases, with 6 bases separating them. The CDR3 is 13 amino acids. The CDR3 region has the DNA TGTGCCAGCAGTTTTAGTAACACAGATACGCAGTATTTT. Its translation is CASSFSNTDTQYF.

The chain couples TRBV10-1 to TRBJ1-1; D is unclear. V was trimmed by 5 bases and J by 5 bases, leaving 6 bases between them. Germline-derived CDR1 and CDR2 are WNHNN and SYGVQD (reference sequence). This CDR3 comprises 11 residues. The CDR3 sequence: CASSFRTEAFF. The CDR3 DNA reads as TGCGCCAGCAGTTTTCGGACTGAAGCTTTCTTT.

This chain joins TRBV28 and TRBJ1-2; a possible D gene is TRBD1 (5 bases). V was cut by 8 bases and J by 4 bases, with 20 bases left in between. Germline V gene sequence: CDR1 MDHEN, CDR2 SYDVKM. The CDR3 sequence is 15 residues long. CDR3 in DNA: TGTGCCAGCGGAGGGCACACGAACGGGGGCTATGGCTACACCTTC. This gives the protein CASGGHTNGGYGYTF.

This clone was seen a single time. This sequence joins TRBV30 and TRBJ2-3, with 10 nucleotides matching TRBD2. Trimming cost V 4 bases and J 9 bases; bases outside gene matches: 16. Germline-derived CDR1 and CDR2 are GTSNPN and SVGIG (reference sequence). This CDR3 has 16 residues. DNA for the CDR3: TGTGCCTGGACTGAGACTAGCGGGTTTACCTTAGAGACGCAGTATTTT. It is translated as CAWTETSGFTLETQYF.

There are a few counts of this clone. The chain uses TRBV6-6 and TRBJ1-3; weak D call: TRBD1 (5 bases). Trimming removed 7 bases from V and 4 bases from J, with 11 bases in between. The CDR3 is made up of 13 amino acids. The germline CDR1 and CDR2 sequences are MNHNY and SVGAGI (reference sequence). The chain's CDR3 is CASKGGVGNTIYF. In nucleotides, the CDR3 is TGTGCCAGCAAGGGAGGGGTCGGAAACACCATATATTTT.

V is TRBV30 and J is TRBJ2-5, with TRBD1 identical over 9 bases. This CDR3 has 14 amino acids. Trimming at V came to 3 bases and at J to 7 bases, leaving 9 bases not matched to a gene. Looked up from germline, CDR1 is GTSNPN and CDR2 is SVGIG (reference sequence). The CDR3 sequence: CAWSPSGQGGTQYF. CDR3 sequence (DNA): TGTGCCTGGAGCCCATCGGGACAGGGTGGGACCCAGTACTTC.